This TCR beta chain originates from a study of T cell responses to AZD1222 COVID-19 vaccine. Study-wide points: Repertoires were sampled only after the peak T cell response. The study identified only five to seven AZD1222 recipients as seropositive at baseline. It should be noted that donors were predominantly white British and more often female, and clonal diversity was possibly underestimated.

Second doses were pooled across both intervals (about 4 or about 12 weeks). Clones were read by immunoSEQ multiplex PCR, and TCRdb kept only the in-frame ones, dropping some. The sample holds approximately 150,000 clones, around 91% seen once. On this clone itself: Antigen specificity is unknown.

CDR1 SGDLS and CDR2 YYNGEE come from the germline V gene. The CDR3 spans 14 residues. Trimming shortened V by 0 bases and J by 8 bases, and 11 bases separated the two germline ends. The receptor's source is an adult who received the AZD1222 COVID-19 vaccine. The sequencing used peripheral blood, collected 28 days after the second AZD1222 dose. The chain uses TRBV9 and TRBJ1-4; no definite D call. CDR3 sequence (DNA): TGTGCCAGCAGCGTAGGTGATGGTGGGGAAAAACTGTTTTTT. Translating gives CASSVGDGGEKLFF.